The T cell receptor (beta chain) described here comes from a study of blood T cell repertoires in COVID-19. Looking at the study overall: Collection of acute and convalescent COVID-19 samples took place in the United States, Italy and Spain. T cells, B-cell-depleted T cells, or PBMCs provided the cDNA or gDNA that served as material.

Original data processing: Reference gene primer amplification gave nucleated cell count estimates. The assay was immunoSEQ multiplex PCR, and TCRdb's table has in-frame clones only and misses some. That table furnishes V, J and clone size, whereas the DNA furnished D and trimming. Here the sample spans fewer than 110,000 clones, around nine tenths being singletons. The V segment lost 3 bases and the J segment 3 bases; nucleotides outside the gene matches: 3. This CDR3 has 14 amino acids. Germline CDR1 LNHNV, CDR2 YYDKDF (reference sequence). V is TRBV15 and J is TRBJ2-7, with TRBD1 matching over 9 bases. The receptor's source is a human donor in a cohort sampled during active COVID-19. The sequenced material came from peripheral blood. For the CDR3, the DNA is TGTGCCACCAGCAGGACAGGGGGAGACTACGAGCAGTACTTC. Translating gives CATSRTGGDYEQYF.